The sequence of this TCR beta chain was determined in a study of T cell responses to AZD1222 COVID-19 vaccine. Study-wide findings and caveats: Among spike-specific TCRs, nearly half reportedly target unmutated variant regions. Clonal diversity was possibly underestimated; the donors were predominantly white British and more often female. Increased Spike-specific TCR breadth and depth were observed after two AZD1222 doses. Repertoires were collected only later (after the peak T cell response had occurred).

Turning to this clone: Its antigen is unknown. This specimen includes other DNA sequences encoding the same CDR3.

Using immunoSEQ multiplex PCR, the repertoire was profiled, and TCRdb retains in-frame clones only, with some absent. The data contain 100,000 or so clones, approximately 90% of them seen just once; the ten biggest clones take up 9% to 9.5%. The receptor comes from an adult in good health. This specimen was peripheral blood, taken on day 0 of AZD1222 vaccination.

CDR3 sequence reads: CASSLWGEDTQYF. CDR3 in DNA: TGTGCCAGCAGTTTATGGGGAGAAGATACGCAGTATTTT. This rearrangement joins TRBV27 to TRBJ2-3; TRBD2 is a possible D gene (5 bases). Trimming left V 1 base short and J 5 bases short, with 7 bases between. CDR3 length: 13 residues. Germline CDR1 reads MNHEY; CDR2 reads SMNVEV (reference sequence).